This section outlines one TCR beta chain sequence together with its context. Clones were sequenced by immunoSEQ multiplex PCR, and TCRdb holds only the in-frame ones, with some missing. The table includes about 150,000 clones, under 95% detected once. This sample was included in a study of control samples from healthy donors and cancer patients. V was trimmed by 4 bases and J by 3 bases, leaving 7 bases between them. Germline CDR1 and CDR2: SGHNT and YYREEE (reference sequence). The CDR3 loop spans 13 amino acids. This sequence was found in a man aged 18 to 29 in good health. Sequencing input: blood. The rearrangement uses TRBV5-4 and TRBJ2-2; D remains unclear. The CDR3 here is CASSLLHTGELFF. The CDR3 DNA is TGTGCCAGCAGCCTCCTACACACCGGGGAGCTGTTTTTT. Full variable domain (rest looked up from reference TRBV5-4 and TRBJ2-2): ETGVTQSPTHLIKTRGQQVTLRCSSQSGHNTVSWYQQALGQGPQFIFQYYREEENGRGNFPPRFSGLQFPNYSSELNVNALELDDSALYLCASSLLHTGELFFGEGSRLTVL.